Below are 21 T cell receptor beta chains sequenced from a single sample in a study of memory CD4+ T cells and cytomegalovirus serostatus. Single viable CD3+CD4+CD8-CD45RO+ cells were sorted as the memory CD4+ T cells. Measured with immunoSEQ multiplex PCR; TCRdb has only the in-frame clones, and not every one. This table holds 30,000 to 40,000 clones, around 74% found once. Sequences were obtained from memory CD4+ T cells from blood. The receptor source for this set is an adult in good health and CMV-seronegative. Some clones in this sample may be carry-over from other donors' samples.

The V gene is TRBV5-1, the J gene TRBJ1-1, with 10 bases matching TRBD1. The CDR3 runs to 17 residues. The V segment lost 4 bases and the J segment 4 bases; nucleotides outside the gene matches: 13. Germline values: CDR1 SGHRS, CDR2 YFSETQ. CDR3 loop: CASSPTGGALIGTEAFF. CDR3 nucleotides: TGCGCCAGCAGCCCGACAGGGGGCGCCTTAATAGGCACTGAAGCTTTCTTT.

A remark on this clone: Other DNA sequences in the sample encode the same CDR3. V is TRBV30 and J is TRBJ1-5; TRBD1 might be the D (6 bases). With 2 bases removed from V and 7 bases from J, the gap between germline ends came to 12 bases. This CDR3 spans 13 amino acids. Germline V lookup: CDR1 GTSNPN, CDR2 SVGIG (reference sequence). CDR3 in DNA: TGTGCCTGGAGTCCGGACAGTAACCAGCCCCAGCATTTT. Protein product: CAWSPDSNQPQHF. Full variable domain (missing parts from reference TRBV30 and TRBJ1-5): SQTIHQWPATLVQPVGSPLSLECTVEGTSNPNLYWYRQAAGRGLQLLFYSVGIGQISSEVPQNLSASRPQDRQFILSSKKLLLSDSGFYLCAWSPDSNQPQHFGDGTRLSIL.

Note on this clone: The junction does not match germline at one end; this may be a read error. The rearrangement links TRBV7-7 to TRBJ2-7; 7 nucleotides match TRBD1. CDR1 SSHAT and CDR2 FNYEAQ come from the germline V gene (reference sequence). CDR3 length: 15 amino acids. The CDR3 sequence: CASSLGDSLAYEQYF. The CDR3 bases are TGTGCTAGCAGCTTAGGGGACAGTTTAGCCTACGAGCAGTACTTC.

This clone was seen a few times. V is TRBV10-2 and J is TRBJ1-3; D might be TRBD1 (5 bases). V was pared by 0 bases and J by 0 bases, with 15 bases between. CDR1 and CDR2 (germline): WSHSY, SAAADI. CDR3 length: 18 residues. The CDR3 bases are TGCGCCAGCAGTGAGTCGATGGCGGGGGGAATCTCTGGAAACACCATATATTTT. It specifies CASSESMAGGISGNTIYF.

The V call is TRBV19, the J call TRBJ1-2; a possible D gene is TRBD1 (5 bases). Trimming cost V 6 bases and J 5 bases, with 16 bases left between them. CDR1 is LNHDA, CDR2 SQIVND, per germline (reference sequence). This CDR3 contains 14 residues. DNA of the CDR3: TGTGCCAGTAGAGAATCAGGGCGACAGTATGGCTACACCTTC. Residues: CASRESGRQYGYTF.

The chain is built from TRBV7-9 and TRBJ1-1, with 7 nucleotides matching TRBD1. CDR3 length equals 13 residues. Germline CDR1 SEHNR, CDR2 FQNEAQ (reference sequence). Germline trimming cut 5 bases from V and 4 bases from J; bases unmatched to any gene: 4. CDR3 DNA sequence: TGTGCCAGCAGCCCCCGACAGGGCACTGAAGCTTTCTTT. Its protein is CASSPRQGTEAFF.

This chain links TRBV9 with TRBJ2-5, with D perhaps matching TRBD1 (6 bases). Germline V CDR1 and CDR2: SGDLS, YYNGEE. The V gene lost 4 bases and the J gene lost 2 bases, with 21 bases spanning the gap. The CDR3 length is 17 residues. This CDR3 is CASSPYPDRSVQETQYF. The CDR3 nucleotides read TGTGCCAGCAGCCCTTATCCCGACAGGTCCGTACAAGAGACCCAGTACTTC.

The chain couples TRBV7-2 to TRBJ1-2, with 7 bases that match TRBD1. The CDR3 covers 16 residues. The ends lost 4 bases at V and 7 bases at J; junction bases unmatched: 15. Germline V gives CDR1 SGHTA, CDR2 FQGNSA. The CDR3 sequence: CASSSIYRGGKSGYTF. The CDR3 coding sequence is TGTGCCAGCAGCTCAATATACAGGGGCGGTAAATCTGGCTACACCTTC.

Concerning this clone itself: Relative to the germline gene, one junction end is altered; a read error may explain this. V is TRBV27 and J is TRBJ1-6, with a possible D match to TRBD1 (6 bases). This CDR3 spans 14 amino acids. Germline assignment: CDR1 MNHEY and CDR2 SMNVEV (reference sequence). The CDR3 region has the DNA TGTGCCAGCACTTTAACAGGGTTCGCGTCACCCCTCCACTTT. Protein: CASTLTGFASPLHF.

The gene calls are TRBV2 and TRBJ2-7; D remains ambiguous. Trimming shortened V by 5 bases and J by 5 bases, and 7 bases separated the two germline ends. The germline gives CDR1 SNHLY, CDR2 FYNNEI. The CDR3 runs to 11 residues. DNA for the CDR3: TGTGCCAGCAGTTTCAGTGACGAGCAGTACTTC. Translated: CASSFSDEQYF.

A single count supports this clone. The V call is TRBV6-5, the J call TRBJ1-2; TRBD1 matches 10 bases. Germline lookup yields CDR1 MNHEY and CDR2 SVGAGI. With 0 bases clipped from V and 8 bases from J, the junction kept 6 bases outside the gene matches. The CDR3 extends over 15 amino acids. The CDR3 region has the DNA TGTGCCAGCAGTTACTCGGGACAGGGGTCGGGAGGCTACACCTTC. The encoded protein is CASSYSGQGSGGYTF.

The CDR3 protein is CASSKTGRSNQPQHF. CDR3 nucleotides: TGTGCCAGCAGCAAGACAGGGAGGAGCAATCAGCCCCAGCATTTT. The chain uses TRBV7-2 and TRBJ1-5; TRBD1 matches at 7 bases. The CDR3 sequence is 15 residues long. CDR1 is SGHTA, CDR2 FQGNSA, per germline. V lost 5 bases, J lost 1 base, and 5 bases stayed unmatched.

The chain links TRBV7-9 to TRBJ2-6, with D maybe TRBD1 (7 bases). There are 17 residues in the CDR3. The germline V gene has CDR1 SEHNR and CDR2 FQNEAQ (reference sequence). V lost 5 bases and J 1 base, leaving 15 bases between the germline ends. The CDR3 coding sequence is TGTGCCAGCAGCCGCGCCTCAGGGGGGTCTGGGGCCAACGTCCTGACTTTC. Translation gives CASSRASGGSGANVLTF.

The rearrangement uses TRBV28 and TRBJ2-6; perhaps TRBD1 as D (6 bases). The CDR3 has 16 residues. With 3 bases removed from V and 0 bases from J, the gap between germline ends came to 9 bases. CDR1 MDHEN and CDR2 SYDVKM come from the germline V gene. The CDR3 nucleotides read TGTGCCAGCAGTTTTGGGGGACACTCTGGGGCCAACGTCCTGACTTTC. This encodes CASSFGGHSGANVLTF.

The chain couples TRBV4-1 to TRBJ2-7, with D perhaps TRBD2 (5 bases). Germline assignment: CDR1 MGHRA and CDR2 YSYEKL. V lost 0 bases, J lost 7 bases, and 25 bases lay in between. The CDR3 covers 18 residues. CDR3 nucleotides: TGCGCCAGCAGCCAAGATAATCATGTAGGGCTAGCCAGTGGAGAGCAGTACTTC. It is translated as CASSQDNHVGLASGEQYF.

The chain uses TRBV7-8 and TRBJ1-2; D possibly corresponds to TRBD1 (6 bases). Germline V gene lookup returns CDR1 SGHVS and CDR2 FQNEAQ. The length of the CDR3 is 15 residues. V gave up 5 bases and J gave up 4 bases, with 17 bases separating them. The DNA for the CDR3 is TGTGCCAGCAGCCCGCGGGGGGGCGAGGGCTATGGCTACACCTTC. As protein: CASSPRGGEGYGYTF.

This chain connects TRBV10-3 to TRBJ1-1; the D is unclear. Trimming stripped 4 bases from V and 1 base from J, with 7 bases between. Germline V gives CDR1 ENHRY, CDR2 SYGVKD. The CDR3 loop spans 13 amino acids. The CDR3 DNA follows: TGTGCCATCAGTGGAATCGAGAACACTGAAGCTTTCTTT. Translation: CAISGIENTEAFF.

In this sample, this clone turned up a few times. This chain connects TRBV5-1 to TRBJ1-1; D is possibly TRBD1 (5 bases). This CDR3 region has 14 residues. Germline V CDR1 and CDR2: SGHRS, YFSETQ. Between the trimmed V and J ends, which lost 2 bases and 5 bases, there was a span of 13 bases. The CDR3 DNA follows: TGCGCCAGCAGCTTTGGGGGATCCGAGACTGAAGCTTTCTTT. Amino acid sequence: CASSFGGSETEAFF.

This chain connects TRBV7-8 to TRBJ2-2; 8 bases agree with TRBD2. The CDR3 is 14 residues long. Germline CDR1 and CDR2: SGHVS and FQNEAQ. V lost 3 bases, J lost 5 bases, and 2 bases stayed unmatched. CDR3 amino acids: CASSFRGGTGELFF. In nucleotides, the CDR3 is TGTGCCAGCAGCTTTCGCGGGGGGACCGGGGAGCTGTTTTTT.

CDR3 nucleotides: TGTGCCAGCAGCTCAGGGACAGGGGGCTTCAACACCGGGGAGCTGTTTTTT. The encoded protein is CASSSGTGGFNTGELFF. The chain joins TRBV5-4 to TRBJ2-2, with 12 nucleotides matching TRBD1. There are 17 residues in the CDR3. Germline trimming cut 3 bases from V and 2 bases from J; bases unmatched to any gene: 5. Germline V gives CDR1 SGHNT, CDR2 YYREEE (reference sequence).

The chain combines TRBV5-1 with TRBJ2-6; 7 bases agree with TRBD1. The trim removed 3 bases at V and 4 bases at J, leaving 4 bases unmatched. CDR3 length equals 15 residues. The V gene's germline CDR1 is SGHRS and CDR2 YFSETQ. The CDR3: CASSWQGVGANVLTF. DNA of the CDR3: TGCGCCAGCAGCTGGCAGGGGGTGGGGGCCAACGTCCTGACTTTC.